Below, 16 T cell receptor beta chains from the same sample are listed, as sequenced in a study of blood T cell repertoires in COVID-19. TCRdb keeps only in-frame clones here, not all; method: immunoSEQ multiplex PCR. The table lists about 44,000 clones, roughly 87% of them singletons. The sequencing sample was made of peripheral blood. These receptors were obtained from a woman older than 75 in a cohort sampled during active or convalescent COVID-19.

The gene calls are TRBV4-3 and TRBJ2-7; D might be TRBD1 (6 bases). The V end lost 2 bases, the J end lost 4 bases, and 9 bases lay between the germline ends. The germline CDR1 and CDR2 sequences are LGHNA and YSLEER. The CDR3 covers 13 residues. The CDR3, as DNA: TGCGCCAGCAGCCAAACAACAGGGTACGAGCAGTACTTC. Translation gives CASSQTTGYEQYF.

The J gene is TRBJ2-1, the V gene TRBV2; the match to TRBD1 covers 8 bases. Germline CDR1 is SNHLY and CDR2 is FYNNEI. The CDR3 consists of 14 residues. Unmatched junction bases numbered 6, after V lost 7 bases and J lost 4 bases. CDR3 protein: CASKLGQVYNEQFF. The CDR3 DNA follows: TGTGCCAGCAAGCTGGGACAGGTATACAATGAGCAGTTCTTC.

The genes are TRBV7-8 and TRBJ1-2; D perhaps matches TRBD1 (5 bases). Germline V gives CDR1 SGHVS, CDR2 FQNEAQ. There are 15 residues in the CDR3. V was shortened by 5 bases and J by 3 bases, with 16 bases between the two germline ends. CDR3 bases: TGTGCCAGCAGCCTACGTTGGGGCTCCGACTATGGCTACACCTTC. Encoded protein: CASSLRWGSDYGYTF.

V gene TRBV12-3 or TRBV12-4 combines with J gene TRBJ1-3, with D unresolved. The CDR3 runs to 13 residues. V lost 6 bases to trimming and J lost 5 bases, with 11 bases between them. The CDR3 DNA reads TGTGCCAGCAGCCGCGAGAGAAGAAACACCATATATTTT. It codes for CASSRERRNTIYF.

The rearrangement links TRBV30 to TRBJ1-6; D gene unclear. CDR3 length equals 14 residues. Trimming cost V 2 bases and J 7 bases, with 12 bases left between them. From germline, CDR1 is GTSNPN and CDR2 SVGIG (reference sequence). DNA of the CDR3: TGTGCCTGGAGTCCGGGTGGTTTGAATTCACCCCTCCACTTT. Its translation is CAWSPGGLNSPLHF.

The chain is built from TRBV5-8 and TRBJ2-2; TRBD1 agrees at 7 bases. The CDR3 spans 15 residues. After removal of 7 bases from V and 4 bases from J, the junction contained 10 bases not matched to a gene. Germline assignment: CDR1 SGHTS and CDR2 YDEGEE. The CDR3 here is CASGKTGSFTGELFF. CDR3 nucleotide sequence: TGTGCCAGCGGAAAGACAGGGTCATTCACCGGGGAGCTGTTTTTT.

The chain recombines TRBV5-4 with TRBJ1-2; a weak D match, TRBD1 (6 bases). Germline V gives CDR1 SGHNT, CDR2 YYREEE (reference sequence). Trimming took off 2 bases at V and 6 bases at J, with 11 bases between the two ends. The CDR3 has 13 amino acids. The DNA of the CDR3 is TGTGCCAGCAGCTTTCCACAGGGAGATGGCTACACCTTC. Translated: CASSFPQGDGYTF.

The V call is TRBV7-6, the J call TRBJ2-7; 8 bases map to TRBD1. There are 16 residues in the CDR3. Unmatched junction bases numbered 5, after V lost 0 bases and J lost 1 base. Germline V gene data show CDR1 as SGHVS and CDR2 as FNYEAQ. Here the CDR3 DNA reads TGTGCCAGCAGCTTAGCGTCGGGACAGGAGTCCTACGAGCAGTACTTC. Translating it yields CASSLASGQESYEQYF.

The chain joins TRBV6-4 to TRBJ1-1; 8 bases fit TRBD1. This CDR3 is built from 13 residues. J lost 5 bases, V lost 5 bases, and 4 bases had no gene match. Germline values: CDR1 MRHNA, CDR2 SNTAGT. CDR3 nucleotides: TGTGCCAGCAGTCAACAGGGGGGGACTGAAGCTTTCTTT. This codes for CASSQQGGTEAFF.

J is TRBJ2-3 and V is TRBV19, with 8 bases aligning to TRBD2. The CDR3 contains 16 residues. Germline trimming cut 2 bases from V and 2 bases from J; bases unmatched to any gene: 6. Germline CDR1 and CDR2: LNHDA and SQIVND (reference sequence). CDR3 protein: CASSILAGGTTDTQYF. DNA for the CDR3: TGTGCCAGTAGTATACTGGCGGGGGGAACCACAGATACGCAGTATTTT.

V and J are TRBV19 and TRBJ1-1; TRBD1 agrees at 7 bases. Germline CDR1 and CDR2: LNHDA and SQIVND (reference sequence). The CDR3 length is 13 residues. With V trimmed by 6 bases and J by 0 bases, 1 base remained unmatched. The CDR3 DNA reads as TGTGCCAGTAGGACAGGGCTGAACACTGAAGCTTTCTTT. It translates to CASRTGLNTEAFF.

The rearrangement links TRBV4-3 to TRBJ2-7; 10 nucleotides agree with TRBD2. The length of the CDR3 is 15 residues. V lost 4 bases to trimming and J lost 2 bases; unmatched junction nucleotides: 5. In germline, CDR1 is LGHNA, CDR2 YSLEER. The CDR3 sequence: CASSPGAGGPYEQYF. As DNA, the CDR3 is TGCGCCAGCAGCCCCGGAGCGGGAGGGCCCTACGAGCAGTACTTC.

This clone is a singleton in its sample. The gene calls are TRBV9 and TRBJ1-3, with 8 bases lining up with TRBD1. V was pared by 0 bases and J by 2 bases, with 4 bases of the junction left unmatched. CDR3 length: 16 amino acids. From germline, CDR1 is SGDLS and CDR2 YYNGEE. CDR3: CASSVETGGTGNTIYF. In nucleotides, the CDR3 is TGTGCCAGCAGCGTAGAAACAGGGGGAACTGGAAACACCATATATTTT.

This chain connects TRBV2 to TRBJ1-1; no definite D call. Germline values: CDR1 SNHLY, CDR2 FYNNEI. The CDR3 sequence is 13 residues long. Trimming left V 3 bases short and J 5 bases short, with 10 bases between. This CDR3 reads CASSDRVLTEAFF. CDR3 nucleotide sequence: TGTGCCAGCAGTGACCGGGTCTTAACTGAAGCTTTCTTT.

This clone was observed once. The chain couples TRBV21-1 to TRBJ1-2; no check of the table's D call, TRBD1, against the DNA was made. TRBV21-1 is described as a pseudogene. The CDR3 runs to 18 residues. The CDR3 spells CASSSRLTGSEAVYGYTF. DNA for the CDR3: TGTGCCAGCAGCTCCCGCTTGACAGGTTCGGAGGCGGTCTATGGCTACACCTTC.

J is TRBJ2-2 and V is TRBV9; maybe TRBD2 (6 bases). CDR1 and CDR2 from the germline V gene are SGDLS and YYNGEE. CDR3 length equals 16 residues. Trimming shortened V by 0 bases and J by 4 bases, and 13 bases separated the two germline ends. The CDR3, as DNA: TGTGCCAGCAGCGTAGTAGCGACTAGGGGCACCGGGGAGCTGTTTTTT. Its translation: CASSVVATRGTGELFF.